This TCR beta chain was sequenced during a study of OX40 agonist ivuxolimab in advanced cancers. Study at large: People who had prior anti-PD-1, anti-PD-L1 or anti-CTLA-4 therapy could take part, and under 45% had some.

The protocol was immunoSEQ multiplex PCR, while the TCRdb copy is restricted to in-frame clones and leaves out a portion. The table has some 80,000 clones, over 75% seen once. Germline V gives CDR1 MNHNS, CDR2 SASEGT. Trimming removed 6 bases at V and 1 base at J, with 12 bases between. This CDR3 spans 14 amino acids. The J gene is TRBJ1-1, the V gene TRBV6-1; D possibly corresponds to TRBD1 (5 bases). Specimen: CD4+ or CD8+ T cells sorted from blood, collected in a trial of the OX40 agonist ivuxolimab. The TCR sequence derives from an adult with an advanced solid tumor such as melanoma, head and neck, liver or kidney cancer. DNA of the CDR3: TGTGCCAGCAGGGAAACAGGCCCGAACACTGAAGCTTTCTTT. Residues: CASRETGPNTEAFF.